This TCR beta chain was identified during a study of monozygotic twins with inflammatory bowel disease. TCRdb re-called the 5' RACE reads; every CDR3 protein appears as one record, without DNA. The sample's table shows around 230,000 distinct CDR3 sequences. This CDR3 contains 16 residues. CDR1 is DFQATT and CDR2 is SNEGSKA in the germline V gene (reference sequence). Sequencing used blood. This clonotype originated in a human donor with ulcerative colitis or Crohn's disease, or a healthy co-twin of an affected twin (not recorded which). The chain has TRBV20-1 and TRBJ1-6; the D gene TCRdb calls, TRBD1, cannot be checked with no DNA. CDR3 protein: CSARGIQGAHSSPLHF.